This TCR beta chain emerged from a study of vaccination and CD4 T cells after COVID-19. General observations from the study: Going from 21 to 38, median SARS-CoV-2-reactive clonotypes did not rise significantly.

Oncomine TCR Beta short-read sequencing was applied to DNA from cultured CD4+ T cells. From cultured CD4+ T cells, genomic DNA was extracted. TCRdb re-derived calls from the PCR reads in MiXCR, one entry per CDR3 protein. The sample lists around 11,000 distinct CDR3 sequences; more than 65% were seen once. This clonotype was seen a few times. Antigen: not known. The treatment is: approximately nine-day PBMC culture with coronavirus spike peptide pools or control peptides (ViraFEST assay). From the approximately 10-day cultures, CD4+ T cells were isolated by negative selection. The CDR3 contains 14 residues. The germline V gene has CDR1 DFQATT and CDR2 SNEGSKA (reference sequence). The V end lost 6 bases, the J end lost 4 bases, and 13 bases lay between the germline ends.

The sequenced sample consisted of CD4+ T cells from blood, cultured in vitro. The TCR sequence derives from a human donor who had recovered from COVID-19. The chain couples TRBV20-1 to TRBJ1-6; D perhaps matches TRBD1 (6 bases). As DNA, the CDR3 is TGCAGTGCGAACGCGAGGGGGTATAATTCACCCCTCCACTTT. This codes for CSANARGYNSPLHF.